A single sample is the source of the 4 T cell receptor beta chains below, sequenced in a study of Tregs in tolerant kidney transplant recipients. Assay used: immunoSEQ multiplex PCR; TCRdb lists only in-frame clones, some missing. Of 240,000 or so clones listed, about 80% are singletons. Sample: CD4+ T cells from blood. These receptors all come from a human donor in good health.

The rearrangement joins TRBV10-3 to TRBJ1-2, with D possibly being TRBD1 (5 bases). The germline V and J ends were trimmed by 2 bases and 4 bases, with 14 bases remaining between them. This CDR3 spans 15 amino acids. Germline-derived CDR1 and CDR2 are ENHRY and SYGVKD. DNA for the CDR3: TGTGCCATCAGTGAGGGGACCGGGGGAGGCTATGGCTACACCTTC. This encodes CAISEGTGGGYGYTF.

This clone was found a few times. The chain recombines TRBV2 with TRBJ1-6; tentatively, D is TRBD1 (6 bases). The CDR3 sequence is 17 residues long. Trimming shortened V by 4 bases and J by 0 bases, and 13 bases separated the two germline ends. In germline, CDR1 is SNHLY, CDR2 FYNNEI. The CDR3 sequence: CASSGGTRSSYNSPLHF. CDR3 sequence (DNA): TGTGCCAGCAGTGGGGGGACACGGAGCTCCTATAATTCACCCCTCCACTTT.

The chain joins TRBV4-1 to TRBJ2-1; 11 nucleotides match TRBD2. Germline V CDR1 and CDR2: MGHRA, YSYEKL. V lost 3 bases to trimming and J lost 7 bases; unmatched junction nucleotides: 8. The CDR3 has 16 amino acids. The DNA of the CDR3 is TGCGCCAGCAGCCACCGACTAGCGGGGCAGGGAAATGAGCAGTTCTTC. Amino acids: CASSHRLAGQGNEQFF.

The chain is built from TRBV5-1 and TRBJ1-2; tentative D call: TRBD1 (5 bases). The ends were cut back, 2 bases at V and 3 bases at J, with 11 bases in the middle. The CDR3 spans 14 residues. Germline loops: CDR1 SGHRS, CDR2 YFSETQ. The CDR3 region has the DNA TGCGCCAGCAGCTTTACAGGTTTCGACTATGGCTACACCTTC. Amino acid sequence: CASSFTGFDYGYTF.